This T cell receptor (beta chain) came from a study of monozygotic twins with inflammatory bowel disease (dated by TCRdb to about 2019). As for the study more broadly: In total, some 30 monozygotic twin pairs made up the full study: 19 Danish pairs, all IBD-discordant, plus nine German pairs, of which four were IBD-concordant and five were IBD-discordant. Each individual had, on average, about 151 000 unique TCRalpha sequences and 181 000 unique TCRbeta sequences available for analysis. Disease-associated traits were sought mainly through comparisons between IBD patients and their genetically identical healthy co-twins within discordant pairs. The study at large found these results: The results gave no support for a single strong signal or clonotype linked to IBD. Compared with healthy twins, IBD patients shared fewer clonotypes with other individuals, and the difference was most pronounced in patients with signs of disease activity. Background noise and inter-individual variability may have been introduced into the repertoires by the differing immunosuppressive treatments among patients. The analysis was unable to tell different T cell subtypes apart. No difference in repertoire similarity was observed between concordant and discordant twins, possibly owing to limited statistical power. TCRbeta repertoire diversity, by inverse Simpson index, was decreased in IBD patients compared with their healthy co-twins.

Preparation of the library involved 5' RACE. Each TCR library was prepared from about 3.5 ug of total RNA. For each sample, cDNA synthesis with SMARTScribe reverse transcriptase was split into eight separate reactions. Unique molecular identifiers containing a 6-nucleotide sample barcode were introduced through template switching during cDNA synthesis. Amplification of TCRalpha and TCRbeta cDNA involved two nested PCRs of approximately 16 and 9 cycles, and each PCR was followed by bead purification. Before amplification, the cDNA was treated with uracil DNA-glycosylase and purified using the QIAquick PCR purification kit. The second PCR added Illumina TruSeq-compatible adapters along with sample-specific barcodes. Library quality and concentration were assessed using TapeStation and Qubit, and 5 ng of each library was pooled. Pooled libraries were sequenced on an Illumina HiSeq2500 single-index Rapid Run with 2 x 100 bp reads and custom sequencing primers. The study's processing was this. UMI-based consensus assembly with MiGEC version 1.2.6 was used to correct PCR and sequencing errors. V(D)J alignment, clonotype assembly and CDR3 extraction were performed with MiXCR version 2.1.1. To normalise gene usage, clonotype sharing and MAIT/NKT TCR abundance, the analysis used the top 1000, 10 000 and 20 000 clonotypes per sample. Diversity was computed as the inverse Simpson index with the vegan R package after downsampling to 27 000 UMIs. Paired Mann-Whitney U tests on discordant twin pairs were used, with Benjamini-Hochberg multiple-testing correction. The reads were reprocessed in TCRdb, with one entry per CDR3 protein sequence and no accompanying DNA. TCRdb, rather than the study authors, made the V and J calls. The record for this sample contains about 300,000 distinct CDR3 sequences. The ten largest clonotypes hold about 5% of the sample.

From each donor, an approximately 2.5 ml peripheral blood sample was collected into PAXgene tubes and stored at -80 degrees C. Without T cell sorting, total RNA was isolated from whole blood using the PAXgene blood miRNA kit on an automated QIAcube. Peripheral blood from monozygotic twin pairs, either concordant or discordant for inflammatory bowel disease, underwent deep TCRalpha and TCRbeta repertoire profiling that used unique molecular barcoding. For every twin pair, smoking habits were documented, and each individual was categorised as a current, former or never smoker. For CDR1 and CDR2, the germline V gene lists KGHDR and SFDVKD. The CDR3 spans 11 residues, from the cysteine through the phenylalanine. The DNA is not on file. Of note for this clonotype: It has no known antigen specificity.

The sequence joins TRBV24-1 to TRBJ1-1. The clonotype comes from a human donor with ulcerative colitis or Crohn's disease, or a healthy co-twin of an affected twin (not recorded which). Sequenced input: blood. This receptor carries the CDR3 CATSRGAEAFF.